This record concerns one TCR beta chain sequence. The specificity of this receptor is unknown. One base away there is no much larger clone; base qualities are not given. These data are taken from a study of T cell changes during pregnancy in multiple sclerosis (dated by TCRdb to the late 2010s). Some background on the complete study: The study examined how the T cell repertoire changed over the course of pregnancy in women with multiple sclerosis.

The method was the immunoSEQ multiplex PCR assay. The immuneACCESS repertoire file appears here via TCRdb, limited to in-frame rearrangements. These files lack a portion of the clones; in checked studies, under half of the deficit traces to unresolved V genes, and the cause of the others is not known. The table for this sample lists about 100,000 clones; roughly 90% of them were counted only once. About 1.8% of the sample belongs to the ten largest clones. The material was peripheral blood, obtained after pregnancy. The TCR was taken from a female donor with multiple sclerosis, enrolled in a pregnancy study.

The CDR3 protein sequence reads: CASSIEGSLYHSNQPQHF. The sequenced DNA: TGTGCCAGTAGTATAGAGGGCAGTCTTTATCATAGCAATCAGCCCCAGCATTTT. The chain couples TRBV19 to TRBJ1-5, with the D gene not confidently named. The germline V gene (reference sequence) supplies CDR1 LNHDA and CDR2 SQIVND. CDR3 length: 18 amino acids, cysteine to phenylalanine. Only the CDR3 part of the read is kept: 54 bases, read in frame from the first base. V gives up 0 bases and J gives up 0 bases, and the segment between their germline ends measures 15 bases.